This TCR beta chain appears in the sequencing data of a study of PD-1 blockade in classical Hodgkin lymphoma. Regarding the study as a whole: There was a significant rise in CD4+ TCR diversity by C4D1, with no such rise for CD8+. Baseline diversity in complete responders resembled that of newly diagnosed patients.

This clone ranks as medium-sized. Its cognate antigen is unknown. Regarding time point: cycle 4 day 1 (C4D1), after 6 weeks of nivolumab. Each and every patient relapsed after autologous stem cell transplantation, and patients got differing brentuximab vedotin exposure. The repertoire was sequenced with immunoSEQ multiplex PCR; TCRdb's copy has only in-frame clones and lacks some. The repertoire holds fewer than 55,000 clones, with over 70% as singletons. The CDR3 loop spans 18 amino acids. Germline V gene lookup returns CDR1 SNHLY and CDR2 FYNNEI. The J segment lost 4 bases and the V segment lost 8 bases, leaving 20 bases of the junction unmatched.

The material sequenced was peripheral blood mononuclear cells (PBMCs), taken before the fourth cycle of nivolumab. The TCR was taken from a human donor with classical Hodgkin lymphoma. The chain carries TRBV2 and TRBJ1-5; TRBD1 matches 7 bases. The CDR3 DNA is TGTGCCAGCTCAGAAAGAGGGATAGACAGGGCCGGGAATCAGCCCCAGCATTTT. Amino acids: CASSERGIDRAGNQPQHF.